These T cell receptor beta chains were read from a single sample in a study of CD8+ T cells in alopecia areata. Using immunoSEQ multiplex PCR, the repertoire was profiled, and TCRdb retains in-frame clones only, with some absent. The table includes about 150,000 clones, approximately 53% detected once. Sequenced material: CD8+ T cells sorted from blood, taken at week 0. Receptors originate from a human donor with alopecia areata. Both conserved end residues are trimmed from each CDR3. Fields, in order: V gene, J gene, CDR3 protein.

v_call: TRBV2
j_call: TRBJ1-1
cdr3_aa: ASMEDTEAF

v_call: TRBV30
j_call: TRBJ2-3
cdr3_aa: ACYQDTQY

v_call: TRBV6-5
j_call: TRBJ2-1
cdr3_aa: ASSTANEQF

v_call: TRBV29-1
j_call: TRBJ1-2
cdr3_aa: SVEGQGESGYT

v_call: TRBV27
j_call: TRBJ2-7
cdr3_aa: ASSPGQGPTYEQY

v_call: TRBV9
j_call: TRBJ2-7
cdr3_aa: ASSPSGGVGEQY

v_call: TRBV12-5
j_call: TRBJ1-1
cdr3_aa: ASGLGDVEAF

v_call: TRBV30
j_call: TRBJ2-2
cdr3_aa: AWTGETVPTGELF

v_call: TRBV4-1
j_call: TRBJ2-7
cdr3_aa: ASSQGPGDYEQY

v_call: TRBV2
j_call: TRBJ1-5
cdr3_aa: ASREQGFRQPQH

v_call: TRBV6-5
j_call: TRBJ2-7
cdr3_aa: ATAPENRVFYEQY

v_call: TRBV10-2
j_call: TRBJ2-7
cdr3_aa: ASSDSYEQY

v_call: TRBV30
j_call: TRBJ1-2
cdr3_aa: AWSISGAYGYT

v_call: TRBV28
j_call: TRBJ2-2
cdr3_aa: ASSLGAGELF

v_call: TRBV11-2
j_call: TRBJ2-5
cdr3_aa: ASSVPPGTGQETQY

v_call: TRBV9
j_call: TRBJ2-2
cdr3_aa: ASGGNTGELF

v_call: TRBV28
j_call: TRBJ2-5
cdr3_aa: ASSARVGSETQY

v_call: TRBV9
j_call: TRBJ1-1
cdr3_aa: ASSPLNTEAF

v_call: TRBV11-2
j_call: TRBJ2-7
cdr3_aa: ASSLAGYDYEQY

v_call: TRBV9
j_call: TRBJ2-1
cdr3_aa: ASSRGGAQYNEQF

v_call: TRBV9
j_call: TRBJ2-1
cdr3_aa: ASSQTSGGHNEQF

v_call: TRBV30
j_call: TRBJ2-1
cdr3_aa: AWSYSGNEQF

v_call: TRBV28
j_call: TRBJ2-3
cdr3_aa: ASRMLGDTQY

v_call: TRBV6-1
j_call: TRBJ1-1
cdr3_aa: ASSEAF

v_call: TRBV7-6
j_call: TRBJ2-7
cdr3_aa: ASSSRPGHYEQY

v_call: TRBV12-5
j_call: TRBJ2-3
cdr3_aa: ASGLGADTQY

v_call: TRBV9
j_call: TRBJ1-2
cdr3_aa: ASSVTRDDPGNYGYT

v_call: TRBV29-1
j_call: TRBJ1-3
cdr3_aa: SVVDGRSPSGNTIY

v_call: TRBV2
j_call: TRBJ2-5
cdr3_aa: ASSEAGGQETQY

v_call: TRBV7-9
j_call: TRBJ1-1
cdr3_aa: ASSLSRTGRLTEAF